Listed here are 31 T cell receptor beta chains from one sample, sequenced in a study of blood T cells in healthy people across ages. Alongside a J-beta primer mix, a sample-barcoded 5' primer served in a second PCR lasting roughly 7 to 11 cycles. TCRdb reprocessed the 5' RACE reads via MiXCR and lists one record per CDR3 protein. The table lists approximately 900,000 distinct CDR3 sequences, 25% to 35% of them singletons. These same records also appear under a second study, on T cells of mothers and their children.

Sequenced: blood. The receptors here all came from a woman aged 40-49 years in good health.

Details on this clonotype: A much more abundant neighbour one base away suggests this may be a read error. The V call is TRBV9, the J call TRBJ1-2; TRBD1 matches at 7 bases. The CDR3 consists of 13 residues. Germline V gene sequence: CDR1 SGDLS, CDR2 YYNGEE. The V segment lost 3 bases and the J segment 4 bases; nucleotides outside the gene matches: 3. CDR3 in DNA: TGTGCCAGCAGCGCTACAGGGGTCTATGGCTACACCTTC. Amino acids: CASSATGVYGYTF.

The chain links TRBV20-1 to TRBJ1-5; D is unresolved. This CDR3 has 14 residues. Trimming removed 0 bases at V and 9 bases at J, with 15 bases between. CDR1 DFQATT and CDR2 SNEGSKA come from the germline V gene (reference sequence). The CDR3 region is CSARDLGSYRPQHF. The CDR3 coding sequence is TGCAGTGCTAGAGATCTTGGAAGCTATCGGCCCCAGCATTTT.

The rearrangement links TRBV3-1 to TRBJ2-7; 11 nucleotides line up with TRBD1. The V segment lost 6 bases and the J segment 0 bases; nucleotides outside the gene matches: 7. The CDR3 covers 16 residues. The germline CDR1 and CDR2 sequences are LGHDT and YNNKEL (reference sequence). CDR3 protein: CASSPAGTGGSYEQYF. The CDR3 nucleotides read TGTGCCAGCAGTCCTGCCGGGACAGGGGGCTCCTACGAGCAGTACTTC.

This clonotype was seen ten or more times. The chain carries TRBV4-2 and TRBJ2-3, with D perhaps TRBD1 or TRBD2 (5 bases each). This CDR3 is built from 15 residues. The V end was cut by 5 bases, the J end by 0 bases, with 12 bases between. CDR1 is LGHNA, CDR2 YNFKEQ, per germline. In DNA, the CDR3 is TGTGCCAGCAGCACCGGGACGGCAAGCACAGATACGCAGTATTTT. It translates to CASSTGTASTDTQYF.

This clonotype has more than one count but fewer than ten. This chain connects TRBV12-3 or TRBV12-4 to TRBJ2-1; no definite D call. The CDR3 spans 11 residues. V was pared by 7 bases and J by 4 bases, with 5 bases between. The CDR3 nucleotides read TGTGCCAGCAAGACATACAATGAGCAGTTCTTC. Encoded protein: CASKTYNEQFF.

The gene calls are TRBV4-3 and TRBJ2-3; 11 bases fit TRBD1. V shed 3 bases and J 8 bases; nucleotides not matched to a gene: 10. The germline V gene encodes CDR1 LGHNA and CDR2 YSLEER. The CDR3 has 16 amino acids. In nucleotides, the CDR3 is TGCGCCAGCAGCCAGGACAGGACAGGGGGCGGGCGTACGCAGTATTTT. This sequence encodes CASSQDRTGGGRTQYF.

In its sample, this clonotype was seen a few times. The chain is built from TRBV24-1 and TRBJ2-5, with a possible D match to TRBD2 (5 bases). Germline CDR1 KGHDR, CDR2 SFDVKD. Trimming cost V 3 bases and J 5 bases, with 12 bases left between them. The CDR3 is made up of 14 amino acids. The CDR3 loop is CATSDPLGDETQYF. The CDR3, as DNA: TGTGCCACCAGTGATCCTCTCGGGGATGAGACCCAGTACTTC.

The V call is TRBV2, the J call TRBJ1-4; 7 bases are a match to TRBD1. V shed 8 bases and J 5 bases; nucleotides not matched to a gene: 8. The CDR3 spans 14 residues. Per the germline V gene, CDR1 is SNHLY and CDR2 is FYNNEI. The CDR3 DNA reads as TGTGCCAGCTCAGAGAGACAGGGCAATGAAAAACTGTTTTTT. This encodes CASSERQGNEKLFF.

With respect to this clonotype: A read error may be the cause here, since a much bigger clone is one base away. The rearrangement uses TRBV6-2 or TRBV6-3 and TRBJ2-7, with 7 nucleotides matching TRBD1. The germline gives CDR1 MNHEY, CDR2 SVGEGT. With 5 bases clipped from V and 12 bases from J, the junction kept 7 bases outside the gene matches. CDR3 length: 11 amino acids. The CDR3 spells CASSQTTGRYF. CDR3 sequence (DNA): TGTGCCAGCAGTCAGACGACAGGGCGGTACTTC.

The chain combines TRBV7-2 with TRBJ1-1; D perhaps matches TRBD1 (5 bases). Looked up from germline, CDR1 is SGHTA and CDR2 is FQGNSA. The germline V and J ends were trimmed by 6 bases and 1 base, with 9 bases remaining between them. This CDR3 spans 13 amino acids. As DNA, the CDR3 is TGTGCCAGCAGACGACAGCCGAACACTGAAGCTTTCTTT. Its translation: CASRRQPNTEAFF.

In its sample, this clonotype was seen a few times. The chain links TRBV28 to TRBJ2-7; 12 bases align to TRBD1. This CDR3 is built from 15 residues. With 6 bases clipped from V and 12 bases from J, the junction kept 15 bases outside the gene matches. Germline V CDR1 and CDR2: MDHEN, SYDVKM. In nucleotides, the CDR3 is TGTGCCAGCAGGCTATCCGGGACAGGGGGCGCTGGGCGGTACTTC. The encoded protein is CASRLSGTGGAGRYF.

The chain uses TRBV4-1 and TRBJ1-2; D gene unclear. Deletions cut 0 bases from V and 0 bases from J, with 11 bases between. The CDR3 extends over 16 amino acids. The germline V gene has CDR1 MGHRA and CDR2 YSYEKL. Here the CDR3 reads CASSQDMWVTNYGYTF. CDR3 nucleotides: TGCGCCAGCAGCCAAGATATGTGGGTGACTAACTATGGCTACACCTTC.

This clonotype has ten or more counts. CDR3 in amino acids: CASSFPLAGAHEQYF. CDR3 DNA sequence: TGTGCCAGCAGCTTTCCACTAGCGGGGGCTCACGAGCAGTACTTC. The chain uses TRBV7-9 and TRBJ2-7; 11 bases line up with TRBD2. Germline trimming cut 3 bases from V and 5 bases from J; bases unmatched to any gene: 6. The CDR3 is 15 residues long. The germline gives CDR1 SEHNR, CDR2 FQNEAQ (reference sequence).

For this clonotype: The junction and the germline gene differ at one end; a read error may be behind it. The rearrangement uses TRBV18 and TRBJ2-5; weak D call: TRBD2 (6 bases). This CDR3 is built from 14 residues. Germline V gives CDR1 KGHSH, CDR2 LQKENI. The CDR3 DNA follows: TGTGCCAGCCCACCTTCCGGGGGTCGGGAGACCCAGTACTTC. This translates into CASPPSGGRETQYF.

The V and J genes are TRBV18 and TRBJ2-1; 9 bases match TRBD1. This CDR3 is built from 14 residues. V trimming: 5 bases; J trimming: 13 bases; junction bases outside the gene matches: 12. CDR1 is KGHSH, CDR2 LQKENI, per germline. CDR3 residues: CASSGNRGLETQFF. The CDR3 DNA follows: TGTGCCAGCTCAGGAAACAGGGGGCTGGAGACCCAGTTCTTC.

This clonotype was recorded many times. The chain recombines TRBV7-8 with TRBJ2-1; D unclear. The length of the CDR3 is 15 residues. CDR1 SGHVS and CDR2 FQNEAQ come from the germline V gene. Trimming removed 0 bases at V and 5 bases at J, with 11 bases between. CDR3 coding DNA: TGTGCCAGCAGCTTAGCGGCCGCGGATAACAATGAGCAGTTCTTC. As protein: CASSLAAADNNEQFF. Filled out from reference TRBV7-8 and TRBJ2-1, the complete variable domain reads GAGVSQSPRYKVAKRGQDVALRCDPISGHVSLFWYQQALGQGPEFLTYFQNEAQLDKSGLPSDRFFAERPEGSVSTLKIQRTQQEDSAVYLCASSLAAADNNEQFFGPGTRLTVL.

At least ten counts were recorded for this clonotype. The rearrangement uses TRBV28 and TRBJ2-7; D unclear. Trimming took off 2 bases at V and 6 bases at J, with 5 bases between the two ends. Germline-derived CDR1 and CDR2 are MDHEN and SYDVKM. The CDR3 sequence is 11 residues long. DNA of the CDR3: TGTGCCAGCAGTTTAGTTTCCGAGCAGTACTTC. Its protein product is CASSLVSEQYF.

The CDR3 DNA is TGCAGTGCTAGAGAGTCTACGAGGCAGTGGAACGAGCAGTACTTC. Translation: CSARESTRQWNEQYF. The chain recombines TRBV20-1 with TRBJ2-7; no definite D call. CDR3 length: 15 amino acids. The V gene lost 0 bases and the J gene lost 5 bases, with 17 bases spanning the gap. The germline gives CDR1 DFQATT, CDR2 SNEGSKA (reference sequence).

This clonotype was detected many times. The rearrangement links TRBV4-1 to TRBJ1-2; 7 nucleotides line up with TRBD1. After removal of 9 bases from V and 1 base from J, the junction contained 5 bases not matched to a gene. Germline V gene sequence: CDR1 MGHRA, CDR2 YSYEKL. This CDR3 spans 13 amino acids. DNA for the CDR3: TGCGCCAGTTCGGGACAGCTTAACTATGGCTACACCTTC. Encoded protein: CASSGQLNYGYTF.

The rearrangement joins TRBV5-1 to TRBJ1-2, with 8 bases matching TRBD1. The CDR3 is made up of 14 amino acids. Trimming took 0 bases from V and 6 from J; bases not matched to a gene: 4. CDR1 and CDR2 from the germline V gene are SGHRS and YFSETQ. CDR3 amino acids: CASSLAPGGDGYTF. DNA for the CDR3: TGCGCCAGCAGCTTGGCCCCAGGGGGCGATGGCTACACCTTC.

The J gene is TRBJ2-2, the V gene TRBV10-3; TRBD1 is a possible D gene (6 bases). Germline V gene data show CDR1 as ENHRY and CDR2 as SYGVKD. The V and J ends lost 4 bases and 5 bases respectively, with 11 bases between them. The CDR3 length is 14 residues. CDR3 residues: CAISGVGQTGELFF. CDR3 nucleotides: TGTGCCATCAGTGGGGTCGGACAGACCGGGGAGCTGTTTTTT.

This clonotype was seen repeatedly, ten times or more. The rearrangement links TRBV7-2 to TRBJ2-7; D gene uncertain. The CDR3 extends over 13 amino acids. CDR1 SGHTA and CDR2 FQGNSA come from the germline V gene. V lost 4 bases to trimming and J lost 2 bases, with 9 bases between them. This CDR3 reads CASSWTGPYEQYF. As DNA, the CDR3 is TGTGCCAGCAGCTGGACGGGCCCCTACGAGCAGTACTTC.

This chain links TRBV7-2 with TRBJ2-5; TRBD2 is a possible D gene (6 bases). CDR1 is SGHTA and CDR2 is FQGNSA in the germline V gene. V gave up 4 bases and J gave up 4 bases, with 16 bases separating them. The CDR3 contains 15 residues. The CDR3 here is CASSSATSLRETQYF. The CDR3, as DNA: TGTGCCAGCAGCTCGGCGACTAGTCTTCGAGAGACCCAGTACTTC. Full variable domain (outside the CDR3, taken from reference TRBV7-2 and TRBJ2-5): GAGVSQSPSNKVTEKGKDVELRCDPISGHTALYWYRQSLGQGLEFLIYFQGNSAPDKSGLPSDRFSAERTGGSVSTLTIQRTQQEDSAVYLCASSSATSLRETQYFGPGTRLLVL.

The V call is TRBV7-9, the J call TRBJ1-4; the D gene is possibly TRBD1 (6 bases). Germline V gives CDR1 SEHNR, CDR2 FQNEAQ (reference sequence). This CDR3 is built from 15 residues. Trimming removed 4 bases at V and 8 bases at J, with 17 bases between. The CDR3 DNA follows: TGTGCCAGCAGCTCCGGGGGGACAATTAGAGAAAAACTGTTTTTT. Translation: CASSSGGTIREKLFF.

The V gene is TRBV4-1, the J gene TRBJ2-1; D is undetermined. Between the trimmed V and J ends, which lost 6 bases and 5 bases, there was a span of 5 bases. The CDR3 covers 11 residues. CDR1 MGHRA and CDR2 YSYEKL come from the germline V gene. In DNA, the CDR3 is TGCGCCAGCAGGAATGACAATGAGCAGTTCTTC. It codes for CASRNDNEQFF.

The chain is built from TRBV20-1 and TRBJ1-2, with TRBD1 identical over 8 bases. The CDR3 loop spans 18 amino acids. J lost 1 base, V lost 6 bases, and 19 bases had no gene match. Germline assignment: CDR1 DFQATT and CDR2 SNEGSKA (reference sequence). Here the CDR3 reads CSAAPPDGQGVGNYGYTF. For the CDR3, the DNA is TGCAGTGCCGCGCCCCCAGACGGACAGGGTGTAGGTAACTATGGCTACACCTTC.

In regard to this clonotype: This may come from a read error, since a much larger clone is one base off. This sequence joins TRBV7-2 and TRBJ1-1; D is unclear. The germline V gene encodes CDR1 SGHTA and CDR2 FQGNSA. The CDR3 is 15 amino acids. CDR3 sequence reads: CAGSLWAALNTEAFF. Here the CDR3 DNA reads TGTGCCGGCAGCTTATGGGCAGCGCTGAACACTGAAGCTTTCTTT.

The chain combines TRBV5-1 with TRBJ1-1, with 10 bases matching TRBD1. The germline gives CDR1 SGHRS, CDR2 YFSETQ. The J segment lost 4 bases and the V segment lost 4 bases, leaving 10 bases of the junction unmatched. CDR3 length equals 16 residues. The CDR3 nucleotides are TGCGCCAGCAGCCGGGAGGGACAGGGGACGAGCACTGAAGCTTTCTTT. It is translated as CASSREGQGTSTEAFF.

The chain has TRBV4-3 and TRBJ1-4; 9 positions match TRBD2. TRBJ2-2 matches the DNA end more closely, so the J call is doubtful. Germline CDR1 reads LGHNA; CDR2 reads YSLEER. CDR3 length: 17 residues. The CDR3 DNA reads TGCGCCAGCAGCCAAGATTGGGTAGCGGGGGAATCCCGGGAGCTGTTTTTT. As protein: CASSQDWVAGESRELFF.

This clonotype was seen at least ten times. This sequence joins TRBV20-1 and TRBJ2-3, with 13 nucleotides matching TRBD2. CDR1 is DFQATT, CDR2 SNEGSKA, per germline (reference sequence). The CDR3 totals 18 residues. After removal of 3 bases from V and 4 bases from J, the junction contained 13 bases not matched to a gene. The CDR3 DNA sequence: TGCAGTGCTAGGGGCGGACTAGCGGGGGCTCGAGGCGCAGATACGCAGTATTTT. The encoded protein is CSARGGLAGARGADTQYF.

The chain employs TRBV12-3 or TRBV12-4 and TRBJ1-1; D is perhaps TRBD1 (5 bases). The germline V and J ends were trimmed by 3 bases and 1 base, with 9 bases remaining between them. The CDR3 sequence is 14 residues long. This chain's CDR3 is CASSFRQRNTEAFF. In DNA form, the CDR3 reads TGTGCCAGCAGTTTTAGACAGAGGAACACTGAAGCTTTCTTT.